What follows describes a single TCR beta chain. The antigen remains unidentified. These data originate in a study of shared clonotypes between healthy human individuals. Study-wide findings and caveats: Few donors restricted represented genetic and exposure-history diversity. The sampled material consisted only of blood, and tissue repertoires are likely to differ. Naive CD4 clonotypes were shared across a handful of donors at approximately 5.3%. What rarefaction showed was incomplete sorted-subset sequencing despite large depth.

Only in-frame clones appear in the TCRdb table, and some are missing; sequencing was by immunoSEQ multiplex PCR. This table holds 650,000 to 700,000 clones, roughly 88% found once. Between the trimmed V and J ends, which lost 0 bases and 1 base, there was a span of 7 bases. Looked up from germline, CDR1 is SGHRS and CDR2 is YFSETQ. The CDR3 has 14 amino acids. The gene calls are TRBV5-1 and TRBJ1-2, with D possibly TRBD1 on 5 matching bases. Sequenced sample: memory CD8+ T cells from PBMCs. Documented subset: CD45RO+ cells pooled with CCR7-negative TemRA cells. The sequence was collected from a man between 18 and 35 years old in good health. Some clones in this sample may be carry-over from other donors' samples. This CDR3 is CASSLGGYNYGYTF. In nucleotides, the CDR3 is TGCGCCAGCAGCTTGGGGGGCTATAACTATGGCTACACCTTC.